The clone carrying this T cell receptor (beta chain) counts as hyperexpanded (1% or more). What it recognizes is unknown. Since it is a stray read in a library aimed at alpha chains, this beta chain has a size that is not meaningful. The CDR3 is made up of 14 amino acids. The V and J ends lost 5 bases and 1 base respectively, with 11 bases between them. CDR1 SGHVS and CDR2 FQNEAQ come from the germline V gene. This entry belongs to a study of spatial heterogeneity in lung cancer. Study background: Sequences of the beta chain were consistently detected in greater numbers than alpha-chain sequences. There was a strong correlation between the counts of TCR transcripts measured in tumor regions and a T cell transcriptional module score that was calculated from matched bulk RNA-seq. Points from the study as a whole: Tumor mutation count correlated with how many alpha and beta TCRs expanded intratumorally.

Time point noted: sample taken at primary tumor resection. In each case, whole RNA from tumor, nontumor lung or frozen PBMC was sequenced unsorted. Single TCR cDNA molecules each had their own unique molecular identifier. TCRdb re-analysed the 5' RACE reads in MiXCR, keeping a single row per CDR3 protein. Of roughly 1,400 distinct CDR3 sequences listed, 10% were seen once; the top ten hold around 30%. The sequence was obtained from a female donor with early-stage non-small cell lung cancer. V and J are TRBV7-8 and TRBJ2-5, with a weak D call TRBD1 (5 bases). This sample comprised lung tumor tissue, obtained at surgery. Here the CDR3 reads CASSLTVFQETQYF. DNA for the CDR3: TGTGCCAGCAGCCTGACAGTCTTCCAAGAGACCCAGTACTTC.